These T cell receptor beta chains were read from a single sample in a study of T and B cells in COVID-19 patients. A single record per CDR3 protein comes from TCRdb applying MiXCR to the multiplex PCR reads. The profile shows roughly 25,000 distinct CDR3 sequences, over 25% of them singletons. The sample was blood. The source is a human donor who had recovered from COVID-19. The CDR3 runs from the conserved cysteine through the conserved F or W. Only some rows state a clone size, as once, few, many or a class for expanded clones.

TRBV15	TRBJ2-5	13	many	CATSRSLLETQYF
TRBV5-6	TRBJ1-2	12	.	CASSGWGGGYTF
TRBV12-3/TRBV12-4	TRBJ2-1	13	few	CASSYVDSREQFF
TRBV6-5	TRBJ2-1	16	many	CASSSVGRGYYNEQFF
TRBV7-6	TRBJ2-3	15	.	CASSLGGFSTDTQYF
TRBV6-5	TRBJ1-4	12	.	CDSSYSREKLFF
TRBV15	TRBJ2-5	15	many	CATSRDEGLGETQYF
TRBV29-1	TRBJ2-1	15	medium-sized	CPRGREGSGRNEQFF
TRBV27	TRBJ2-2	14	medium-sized	CASSLTVTNGELFF
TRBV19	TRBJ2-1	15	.	CASTPAGGPYNEQFF
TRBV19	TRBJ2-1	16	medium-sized	CASTESTGWGASEQFF
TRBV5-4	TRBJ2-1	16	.	CASSLDLLGSYNEQFF
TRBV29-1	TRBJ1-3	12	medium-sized	CSVEGAGDTIYF
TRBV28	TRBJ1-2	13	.	CASSGGANYGYTF
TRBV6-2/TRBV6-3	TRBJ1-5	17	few	CASSYPTGAHSNQPQHF
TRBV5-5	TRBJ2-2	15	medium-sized	CASSLRGANTGELFF
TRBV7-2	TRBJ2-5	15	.	CASTPSGGATGTQYF
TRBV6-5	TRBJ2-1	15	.	CASIGGGTNYNEQFF
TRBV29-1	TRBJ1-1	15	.	CSGIDRAGRNTEAFF
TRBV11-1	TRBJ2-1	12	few	CASSLAPNEQFF
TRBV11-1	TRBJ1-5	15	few	CASSLSGQRNQPQHF
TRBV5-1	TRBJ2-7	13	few	CASSWGGVREQYF
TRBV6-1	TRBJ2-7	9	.	CASGRGTRF
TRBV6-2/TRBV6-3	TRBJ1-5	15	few	CASSSGTRGNQPQHF
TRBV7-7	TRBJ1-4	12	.	CASGEGNEKLFF
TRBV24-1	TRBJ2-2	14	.	CANQEGGRTGELFF
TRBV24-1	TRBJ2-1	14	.	CATSDWDRTDRCFF
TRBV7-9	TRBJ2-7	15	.	CASSLAGRTAYEQYF
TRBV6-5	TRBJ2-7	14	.	CASRDRETFGEQYF
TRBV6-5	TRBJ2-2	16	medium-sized	CASSRPGLANTGELFF
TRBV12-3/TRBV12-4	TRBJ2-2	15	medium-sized	CASILSGSFTGELFF
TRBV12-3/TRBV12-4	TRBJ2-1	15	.	CASGSGTSGHNEQFF
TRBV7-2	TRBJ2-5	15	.	CASSLAGQTQETQYF
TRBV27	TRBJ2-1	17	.	CASSAGTGQGGHNEQFF
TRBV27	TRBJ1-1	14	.	CASSLRGGQTEAFF
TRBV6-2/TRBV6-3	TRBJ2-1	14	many	CASLATSSYNEQFF
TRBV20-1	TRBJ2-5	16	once	CSARDLWGTMQETQYF
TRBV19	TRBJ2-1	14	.	CASGVGGSYNEQFF
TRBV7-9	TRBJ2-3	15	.	CASSLRTSSTDTQYF
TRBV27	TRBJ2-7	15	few	CASSLSPGEFHEQYF
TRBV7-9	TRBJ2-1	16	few	CASSLTAGGSYNEQFF
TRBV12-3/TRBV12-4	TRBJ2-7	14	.	CASSGTSLWDEQYF
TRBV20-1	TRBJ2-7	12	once	CSADSGEWEQYF
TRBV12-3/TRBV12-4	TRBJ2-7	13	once	CASSRDPAPEQYF
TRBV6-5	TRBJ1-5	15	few	CASSFRGPGNQPQHF
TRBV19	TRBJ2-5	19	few	CASSRLAGDIKGGRETQYF
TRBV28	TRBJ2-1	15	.	CASSPLGLLADEQFF